This is a list of T cell receptor beta chains from one sample in a study of blood T cells in healthy people across ages. TCRdb reanalysed the 5' RACE reads using MiXCR and keeps one entry per CDR3 protein. Of about 1.8 million distinct CDR3 sequences listed, about 50% were seen once; the top ten hold approximately 2.1%. Sequenced input: blood. The source is a middle-aged woman in good health. CDR3s include the opening cysteine and the closing phenylalanine or tryptophan. A D gene is named only where the DNA matches it firmly. Clone size is given for some rows only: seen once, a few or many times, or a class if the clone is expanded.

d_call clone_size j_call v_call cdr3_nt cdr3_aa
NA NA TRBJ2-7 TRBV7-2 TGTGCCAGCAGCTTAGACGCCAGCTCCTACAATGAGCAGTACTTC CASSLDASSYNEQYF
NA NA TRBJ2-5 TRBV27 TGTGCCAGCAGTCCCGACCTTCCCGAGACCCAGTACTTC CASSPDLPETQYF
NA NA TRBJ1-6 TRBV28 TGTGCCAGCAGTTCACTCAGGGCCTCCTATAATTCACCCCTCCACTTT CASSSLRASYNSPLHF
NA NA TRBJ1-2 TRBV4-2 TGTGCCAGCAGCCAAGATCTAAGGGTCGGTCCCACCTGGTATGGCTACACCTTC CASSQDLRVGPTWYGYTF
NA few TRBJ2-5 TRBV7-9 TGTGCCAGCAGCTTAGCGCGACAGGTGGAAGAGACCCAGTACTTC CASSLARQVEETQYF
NA NA TRBJ1-2 TRBV25-1 TGTGCCAGCAAGGGTATGAATATAGGAGGACAGAACTATGGCTACACCTTC CASKGMNIGGQNYGYTF
NA many TRBJ2-1 TRBV4-2 TGTGCCAGCAGCCAAGACCCGGGGCAAGTAACCTACAATGAGCAGTTCTTC CASSQDPGQVTYNEQFF
NA NA TRBJ1-6 TRBV6-2/TRBV6-3 TGTGCCAGCAGCCCCTTGTGGAGATCCCTCCACTTT CASSPLWRSLHF
TRBD2 NA TRBJ2-7 TRBV20-1 TGCAGTGCTTACGGGACTAGAGCCTACGAGCAGTACTTC CSAYGTRAYEQYF
NA few TRBJ2-1 TRBV29-1 TGCAGCGCCAAGGGACTCTATTTAGGAAGTGAGCAGTTCTTC CSAKGLYLGSEQFF
NA few TRBJ2-1 TRBV18 TGTGCCAGCTCACCAGGAAGCGGACAACTCTCCTACAATGAGCAGTTCTTC CASSPGSGQLSYNEQFF
NA NA TRBJ2-3 TRBV14 TGTGCCAGCAGCCAATTAACAGGACCGTATAGCACAGATACGCAGTATTTT CASSQLTGPYSTDTQYF
NA once TRBJ1-5 TRBV20-1 TGCAGTGCTGGACACCGGGGGGGTCAGCCCCAGCATTTT CSAGHRGGQPQHF
TRBD1 NA TRBJ1-6 TRBV29-1 TGCAGCGTTTCGACAGGGGATTCACCCCTCCACTTT CSVSTGDSPLHF
TRBD2 NA TRBJ2-1 TRBV7-2 TGTGCCAGCAGCTTTACCGGGACTAGCGGCGTTAATGAGCAGTTCTTC CASSFTGTSGVNEQFF
NA NA TRBJ2-5 TRBV5-1 TGCGCCAGCAGCTTTCACATTCAAGAGACCCAGTACTTC CASSFHIQETQYF
NA NA TRBJ2-1 TRBV7-9 TGTGCCAGCAGCCTGCGTAACGACTACGAGTCGGAGTTCTTC CASSLRNDYESEFF
NA few TRBJ2-5 TRBV4-2 TGTGCCAGCAGCGCCCGGGACCTAGGGACCCAGTACTTC CASSARDLGTQYF
NA NA TRBJ2-1 TRBV12-3/TRBV12-4 TGTGCCAGCAGTTTAGCGGCACTAATCGATGAGCAGTTCTTC CASSLAALIDEQFF
NA NA TRBJ1-5 TRBV7-2 TGTGCCAGCAGCTCCCTACAGGGCCGGTGGCAGCCCCAGCATTTT CASSSLQGRWQPQHF
NA NA TRBJ2-1 TRBV28 TGTGCCAGCAGGTCAGGGGCAGACAATGAGCAGTTCTTC CASRSGADNEQFF
NA NA TRBJ2-5 TRBV9 TGTGCCAGCAGCCCGCGATTGACAGTCCAAGAGACCCAGTACTTC CASSPRLTVQETQYF
NA many TRBJ2-4 TRBV14 TGTGCCAGCAGCCCAGGACGGAACATACCAGCGGACATTCAGTACTTC CASSPGRNIPADIQYF
NA NA TRBJ2-4 TRBV2 TGTGCCAGCCTCCGGGACGGCGGAGCCAAAAACATTCAGTACTTC CASLRDGGAKNIQYF
NA NA TRBJ1-4 TRBV4-1 TGCGCCAGCAGTCAAACCGACAGATATAATGAAAAACTGTTTTTT CASSQTDRYNEKLFF
NA few TRBJ2-1 TRBV29-1 TGCAGCGTTGAAGATCTAGGGAGGACTCGGGTCAATGAGCAGTTCTTC CSVEDLGRTRVNEQFF
TRBD2 few TRBJ2-3 TRBV7-2 TGTGCCAGCAGCGCCGAGCGGGGGCCCCGCACAGATACGCAGTATTTT CASSAERGPRTDTQYF
NA NA TRBJ2-2 TRBV5-1 TGCGCCAGCAGCTCTTCGCTTAACACCGGGGAGCTGTTTTTT CASSSSLNTGELFF
NA NA TRBJ1-1 TRBV10-3 TGTGCCATCAATCAGGGGTGGAACACTGAAGCTTTCTTT CAINQGWNTEAFF
TRBD1 NA TRBJ2-7 TRBV7-8 TGTGCCAGCAGCTTTCAAGCAGGACAGGGGATCTACGAGCAGTACTTC CASSFQAGQGIYEQYF
NA NA TRBJ2-7 TRBV4-1 TGCGCCAGCAGCCAAGTCATTAACAGGGACGAGCAGTACTTC CASSQVINRDEQYF
TRBD2 NA TRBJ2-7 TRBV29-1 TGCAGCGTTGAAGATGGGGTACTAGCGGGGGGTTACTCCTACAATGAGCAGTACTTC CSVEDGVLAGGYSYNEQYF
TRBD2 NA TRBJ2-1 TRBV4-2 TGTGCCAGCAGCCAGGCCAATTGGGCCGGGGACTACTCTGGTGAGCAGTTCTTC CASSQANWAGDYSGEQFF
NA NA TRBJ2-5 TRBV4-2 TGTGCCAGCAGTCATGGGCTCGGCAACCAAGAGACCCAGTACTTC CASSHGLGNQETQYF
NA few TRBJ2-7 TRBV10-3 TGTGCCATCAGTGAGCGAGTGGCAGGGAAATCCGAGCAGTACTTC CAISERVAGKSEQYF
TRBD2 few TRBJ2-5 TRBV20-1 TGCAGTGCTAGAGTTTCCCCAGCACTAGCGGGGGGGCGAGAGACCCAGTACTTC CSARVSPALAGGRETQYF
TRBD2 few TRBJ2-3 TRBV6-5 TGTGCCAGCAGTTACGGAACGACGCTAGCGGGGGGAGTCACAGATACGCAGTATTTT CASSYGTTLAGGVTDTQYF
TRBD1 NA TRBJ1-1 TRBV6-2/TRBV6-3 TGTGCCAGCAGAATTGGACAGGGGGCGCGGACTGAAGCTTTCTTT CASRIGQGARTEAFF
TRBD2 NA TRBJ2-1 TRBV20-1 TGCAGTGCTAGAGACCCTTGGACTAGCGGGGGGCCAGGATACAATGAGCAGTTCTTC CSARDPWTSGGPGYNEQFF
NA few TRBJ1-1 TRBV3-1 TGTGCCAGCAGCCAAGGAAACAGCATGAACACTGAAGCTTTCTTT CASSQGNSMNTEAFF
NA NA TRBJ1-2 TRBV27 TGTGCCAGCAGGGGGGTAGGGAGGGACTATGGCTACACCTTC CASRGVGRDYGYTF
NA NA TRBJ1-4 TRBV7-9 TGTGCCAGCAGCGACCCGGGAAATGAAAAACTGTTTTTT CASSDPGNEKLFF
TRBD2 few TRBJ2-3 TRBV7-9 TGTGCCAGCAGCTTAGAGGGACTAGCTGTTGATACGCAGTATTTT CASSLEGLAVDTQYF
NA few TRBJ2-3 TRBV15 TGTGCCACCAGCAGAGGGGCTAATCCAGATACGCAGTATTTT CATSRGANPDTQYF
NA NA TRBJ1-2 TRBV6-5 TGTGCCAGCAGTTACGGTAGAAAGATGGCGCGTGGCTACACCTTC CASSYGRKMARGYTF
TRBD2 NA TRBJ2-3 TRBV4-2 TGTGCCAGCAGCCAAGTCGGAGCGGGGGACACAGATACGCAGTATTTT CASSQVGAGDTDTQYF
TRBD1 NA TRBJ2-7 TRBV4-3 TGCGCCAGCAGCCCCGGGACAGGGCCCATCGCTCGTTCCTACGAGCAGTACTTC CASSPGTGPIARSYEQYF
NA NA TRBJ2-1 TRBV10-3 TGTGCCATCAGTGAGGGGTCAGCTACCTACAATGAGCAGTTCTTC CAISEGSATYNEQFF
TRBD1 NA TRBJ2-5 TRBV28 TGTGCCAGCAGTTTTGGCGGACAGGGCAACCAAGAGACCCAGTACTTC CASSFGGQGNQETQYF
TRBD2 few TRBJ2-7 TRBV27 TGTGCCAGCAAAACTAGCGGGGGTGCAATCTACGAGCAGTACTTC CASKTSGGAIYEQYF
NA NA TRBJ2-2 TRBV11-2 TGTGCCAGCAGCAAACCCGGGGAGCTGTTTTTT CASSKPGELFF
NA NA TRBJ2-2 TRBV7-3 TGTGCCAGCAGCTCCCAAGGGCGGGGATACACCGGGGAGCTGTTTTTT CASSSQGRGYTGELFF